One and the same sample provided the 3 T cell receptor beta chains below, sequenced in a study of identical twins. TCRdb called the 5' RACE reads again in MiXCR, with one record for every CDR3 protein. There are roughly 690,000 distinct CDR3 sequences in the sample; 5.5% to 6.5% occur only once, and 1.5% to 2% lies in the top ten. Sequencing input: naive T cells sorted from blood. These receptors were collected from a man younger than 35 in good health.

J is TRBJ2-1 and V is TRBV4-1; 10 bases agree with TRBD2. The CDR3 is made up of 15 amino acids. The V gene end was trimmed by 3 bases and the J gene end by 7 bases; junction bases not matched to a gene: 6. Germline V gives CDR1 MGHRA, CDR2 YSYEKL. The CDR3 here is CASSHGLAAHNEQFF. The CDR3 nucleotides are TGCGCCAGCAGCCATGGACTAGCGGCCCATAATGAGCAGTTCTTC.

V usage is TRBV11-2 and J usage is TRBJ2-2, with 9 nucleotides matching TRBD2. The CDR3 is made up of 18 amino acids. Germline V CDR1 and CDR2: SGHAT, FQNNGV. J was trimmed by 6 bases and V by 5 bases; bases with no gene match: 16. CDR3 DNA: TGTGCCAGCAGCCGTTATCCCGCGGGAGGGTCTGTATCCGGGGAGCTGTTTTTT. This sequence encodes CASSRYPAGGSVSGELFF. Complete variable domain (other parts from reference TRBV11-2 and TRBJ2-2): EAGVAQSPRYKIIEKRQSVAFWCNPISGHATLYWYQQILGQGPKLLIQFQNNGVVDDSQLPKDRFSAERLKGVDSTLKIQPAKLEDSAVYLCASSRYPAGGSVSGELFFGEGSRLTVL.

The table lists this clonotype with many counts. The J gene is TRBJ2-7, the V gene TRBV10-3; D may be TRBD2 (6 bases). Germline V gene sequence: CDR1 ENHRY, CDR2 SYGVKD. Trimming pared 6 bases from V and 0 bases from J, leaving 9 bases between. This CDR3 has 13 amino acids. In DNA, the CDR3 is TGTGCCATCAGGGGGGGTAGCTCCTACGAGCAGTACGTC. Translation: CAIRGGSSYEQYV.